Below, 32 T cell receptor beta chains from the same sample are listed, as sequenced in a study of cytomegalovirus exposure and HLA in healthy donors. This PCR relied on a set of 60 Vbeta primers and 13 Jbeta primers. Profiling relied on immunoSEQ multiplex PCR, and the TCRdb table lists in-frame clones only, not all of them. The sample includes some 170,000 clones, roughly 9.4% of them seen just once. The sample consisted of PBMCs. Every receptor here comes from a woman aged 30 to 39 in good health and CMV-seropositive.

Notes on this clone: One junction end does not reproduce the germline sequence, and a read error may be involved. The chain uses TRBV6-1 and TRBJ2-1; the D gene is possibly TRBD1 (6 bases). The CDR3 is made up of 16 amino acids. Germline values: CDR1 MNHNS, CDR2 SASEGT. The CDR3 nucleotides read TGTGCCAGCAATGAACAGGGCCGGAGCTCCTACAATGAGCAGTTCTTC. Translation: CASNEQGRSSYNEQFF.

This clone has more than one count but fewer than ten. The chain employs TRBV5-1 and TRBJ2-2; possibly TRBD2 for D (5 bases). Trimming took off 0 bases at V and 6 bases at J, with 9 bases between the two ends. Germline V gene data show CDR1 as SGHRS and CDR2 as YFSETQ. The CDR3 contains 14 residues. In nucleotides, the CDR3 is TGCGCCAGCAGCTTGGTACTAGACTCCGGGGAGCTGTTTTTT. This gives the protein CASSLVLDSGELFF. The full variable domain, in which reference TRBV5-1 and TRBJ2-2 provide the parts outside the CDR3, is KAGVTQTPRYLIKTRGQQVTLSCSPISGHRSVSWYQQTPGQGLQFLFEYFSETQRNKGNFPGRFSGRQFSNSRSEMNVSTLELGDSALYLCASSLVLDSGELFFGEGSRLTVL.

This clone was seen only a few times. The chain combines TRBV7-8 with TRBJ2-3, with TRBD1 as a possible D gene (6 bases). V lost 5 bases, J lost 3 bases, and 18 bases lay in between. The V gene's germline CDR1 is SGHVS and CDR2 FQNEAQ. The CDR3 contains 16 residues. For the CDR3, the DNA is TGTGCCAGCAGCCCCCTGACAGGCTCTATGACAGATACGCAGTATTTT. It is translated as CASSPLTGSMTDTQYF.

This clone was picked up a small number of times. This chain joins TRBV6-5 and TRBJ2-7; TRBD1 matches 8 bases. Unmatched junction bases numbered 1, after V lost 0 bases and J lost 3 bases. CDR3 length equals 14 residues. Germline V lookup: CDR1 MNHEY, CDR2 SVGAGI. Here the CDR3 reads CASSYSTGDYEQYF. The DNA for the CDR3 is TGTGCCAGCAGTTACTCGACAGGGGACTACGAGCAGTACTTC.

The CDR3 is CSVDHERGGRTGELFF. CDR3 sequence (DNA): TGCAGCGTTGATCATGAAAGAGGGGGCAGGACCGGGGAGCTGTTTTTT. The chain recombines TRBV29-1 with TRBJ2-2, with 7 bases matching TRBD1. The CDR3 length is 16 residues. The V gene end was trimmed by 3 bases and the J gene end by 5 bases; junction bases not matched to a gene: 12. Per the germline V gene, CDR1 is SQVTM and CDR2 is ANQGSEA.

The rearrangement uses TRBV6-5 and TRBJ2-1; 7 positions agree with TRBD2. This CDR3 has 14 residues. With V trimmed by 2 bases and J by 10 bases, 8 bases remained unmatched. Germline CDR1 and CDR2: MNHEY and SVGAGI. CDR3 region: CASSYLATGGEQFF. The CDR3 nucleotides are TGTGCCAGCAGTTACCTCGCCACGGGGGGAGAGCAGTTCTTC.

The CDR3 sequence: CSVDRGRNTIYF. As DNA, the CDR3 is TGCAGCGTTGACAGGGGCAGAAACACCATATATTTT. This chain joins TRBV29-1 and TRBJ1-3; D is possibly TRBD1 (6 bases). CDR1 and CDR2 (germline): SQVTM, ANQGSEA. V was shortened by 3 bases and J by 5 bases, with 8 bases between the two germline ends. This CDR3 region has 12 residues.

V and J are TRBV6-1 and TRBJ1-2, with TRBD1 matching 8 bases. This CDR3 has 14 residues. V was pared by 6 bases and J by 4 bases, with 7 bases of the junction left unmatched. From germline, CDR1 is MNHNS and CDR2 SASEGT. Here the CDR3 reads CASSTQGVSYGYTF. In DNA, the CDR3 is TGTGCCAGCAGCACACAGGGGGTGAGCTATGGCTACACCTTC.

The gene calls are TRBV7-2 and TRBJ2-5; 8 nucleotides line up with TRBD2. V shed 8 bases and J 1 base; nucleotides not matched to a gene: 9. The CDR3 is made up of 15 amino acids. Germline CDR1 reads SGHTA; CDR2 reads FQGNSA. CDR3: CASAPNRGGQETQYF. For the CDR3, the DNA is TGTGCCAGCGCACCTAATCGGGGGGGCCAAGAGACCCAGTACTTC. The whole variable domain, filled in from reference TRBV7-2 and TRBJ2-5, reads GAGVSQSPSNKVTEKGKDVELRCDPISGHTALYWYRQSLGQGLEFLIYFQGNSAPDKSGLPSDRFSAERTGGSVSTLTIQRTQQEDSAVYLCASAPNRGGQETQYFGPGTRLLVL.

The chain employs TRBV19 and TRBJ2-3; possibly TRBD1 for D (5 bases). V was trimmed by 0 bases and J by 6 bases, leaving 16 bases between them. This CDR3 is 16 amino acids long. Per the germline V gene, CDR1 is LNHDA and CDR2 is SQIVND (reference sequence). Here the CDR3 reads CASSIDRVPKWDTQYF. DNA of the CDR3: TGTGCCAGTAGTATAGACAGGGTCCCAAAGTGGGATACGCAGTATTTT.

The count of this clone is one. This rearrangement joins TRBV29-1 to TRBJ2-5; perhaps TRBD2 as D (5 bases). CDR3 length equals 11 residues. The ends were cut back, 6 bases at V and 9 bases at J, with 14 bases in the middle. The germline V gene has CDR1 SQVTM and CDR2 ANQGSEA. CDR3 region: CSVPPEEAQYF. As DNA, the CDR3 is TGCAGCGTGCCCCCGGAGGAGGCCCAGTACTTC.

The chain employs TRBV4-1 and TRBJ2-2; D possibly corresponds to TRBD1 (5 bases). Trimming stripped 3 bases from V and 0 bases from J, with 11 bases between. The CDR3 covers 16 residues. CDR1 and CDR2 from the germline V gene are MGHRA and YSYEKL. CDR3 amino acids: CASSQGTGANTGELFF. Here the CDR3 DNA reads TGCGCCAGCAGCCAGGGAACAGGAGCGAACACCGGGGAGCTGTTTTTT.

CDR3 sequence (DNA): TGTGCCAGCAGCCGACCGACTAGCGACGCCAAAAACATTCAGTACTTC. It yields the protein CASSRPTSDAKNIQYF. The V call is TRBV5-6, the J call TRBJ2-4; 8 bases match TRBD2. Germline-derived CDR1 and CDR2 are SGHDT and YYEEEE. V dropped 4 bases and J dropped 1; count of bases not matched to a gene: 7. CDR3 size: 16 residues.

This clone was picked up a small number of times. V is TRBV7-6 and J is TRBJ2-5; perhaps TRBD1 as D (5 bases). CDR3 length: 12 amino acids. Trimming cost V 6 bases and J 4 bases, with 9 bases left between them. The germline V gene encodes CDR1 SGHVS and CDR2 FNYEAQ. Written as DNA, the CDR3 is TGTGCCAGCAGTCAGGGTCCAGAGACCCAGTACTTC. Protein sequence: CASSQGPETQYF. Based on the CDR3 plus reference TRBV7-6 and TRBJ2-5, the full variable domain is GAGVSQSPRYKVTKRGQDVALRCDPISGHVSLYWYRQALGQGPEFLTYFNYEAQQDKSGLPNDRFSAERPEGSISTLTIQRTEQRDSAMYRCASSQGPETQYFGPGTRLLVL.

This clone appeared a few times. The rearrangement links TRBV11-2 to TRBJ2-3; 10 bases map to TRBD2. Germline V CDR1 and CDR2: SGHAT, FQNNGV. This CDR3 spans 16 amino acids. J gave up 0 bases and V 5 bases, and 5 bases lay outside the gene matches. The CDR3, as DNA: TGTGCCAGCAGCGGAAGCGGGAGGGGTAGCACAGATACGCAGTATTTT. It yields the protein CASSGSGRGSTDTQYF.

A few counts support this clone. The rearrangement joins TRBV4-1 to TRBJ2-5, with D possibly TRBD1 on 5 matching bases. The germline V and J ends were trimmed by 6 bases and 0 bases, with 11 bases remaining between them. Germline CDR1 is MGHRA and CDR2 is YSYEKL. This CDR3 comprises 14 residues. In nucleotides, the CDR3 is TGCGCCAGCAGGCGACAGACCAACCAAGAGACCCAGTACTTC. Translation gives CASRRQTNQETQYF.

The gene calls are TRBV5-1 and TRBJ2-5, with D tentatively TRBD1 (5 bases). The J call may be in error: the DNA end matches TRBJ2-7 better. CDR1 and CDR2 (germline): SGHRS, YFSETQ. This CDR3 region has 14 residues. The CDR3 coding sequence is TGCGCCAGCAGCCAGATAGACAGAACCTACGAGCAGTACTTC. Protein: CASSQIDRTYEQYF.

This clone was observed a few times. The rearrangement links TRBV12-2 to TRBJ2-1; the table's D call, TRBD2, has no DNA check behind it. TRBV12-2 counts as a pseudogene. The CDR3 is 17 residues long. CDR3 residues: CASRPTFGGRPLGEQFF. As DNA, the CDR3 is TGTGCAAGTCGCCCGACGTTTGGCGGGAGGCCCCTCGGGGAGCAGTTCTTC.

The chain links TRBV7-8 to TRBJ1-1; 10 bases fit TRBD1. Germline CDR1 is SGHVS and CDR2 is FQNEAQ. This CDR3 is 13 amino acids long. V trimming: 8 bases; J trimming: 1 base; junction bases outside the gene matches: 1. CDR3 DNA sequence: TGTGCCAGCGGACAGGGGGGGAACACTGAAGCTTTCTTT. Protein sequence: CASGQGGNTEAFF.

The gene calls are TRBV30 and TRBJ2-3, with D possibly matching TRBD1 (6 bases). The V gene's germline CDR1 is GTSNPN and CDR2 SVGIG (reference sequence). This CDR3 spans 11 amino acids. V lost 5 bases, J lost 4 bases, and 7 bases lay in between. The CDR3 sequence is CAWEGADTQYF. Here the CDR3 DNA reads TGTGCCTGGGAGGGGGCAGATACGCAGTATTTT.

This clone was found a few times. V is TRBV6-6 and J is TRBJ1-5, with D hard to call. The V and J ends lost 6 bases and 4 bases respectively, with 7 bases between them. Germline loops: CDR1 MNHNY, CDR2 SVGAGI (reference sequence). This CDR3 is built from 12 residues. The CDR3: CASRGRNQPQHF. CDR3 DNA sequence: TGTGCCAGCAGGGGGAGGAATCAGCCCCAGCATTTT.

The chain uses TRBV6-5 and TRBJ2-2; D not certain. Germline V lookup: CDR1 MNHEY, CDR2 SVGAGI. With 5 bases removed from V and 0 bases from J, the gap between germline ends came to 4 bases. The CDR3 consists of 13 residues. For the CDR3, the DNA is TGTGCCAGCAGTCCGTCGAACACCGGGGAGCTGTTTTTT. It codes for CASSPSNTGELFF.

This clone was seen only a few times. The V and J genes are TRBV19 and TRBJ2-6; 7 nucleotides match TRBD2. Germline V gene data show CDR1 as LNHDA and CDR2 as SQIVND (reference sequence). V was clipped by 5 bases and J by 0 bases; unmatched bases: 7. The length of the CDR3 is 17 residues. The CDR3 spells CASSEGGGLSGANVLTF. Written as DNA, the CDR3 is TGTGCCAGTAGTGAAGGCGGGGGACTCTCTGGGGCCAACGTCCTGACTTTC.

The table lists this clone with a few counts. One junction end does not reproduce the germline sequence, and a read error may be involved. The rearrangement uses TRBV25-1 and TRBJ1-3, with a tentative D call TRBD1 (6 bases). Per the germline V gene, CDR1 is MGHDK and CDR2 is SYGVNS. This CDR3 is built from 14 residues. CDR3: CASRDRSSGNNIYF. CDR3 DNA: TGTGCCAGCAGAGACAGGAGCTCTGGAAACAACATATATTTT.

CDR3 protein: CASSYRTGRGYEQYF. DNA for the CDR3: TGCGCCAGCAGCTACCGGACTGGTCGGGGCTACGAGCAGTACTTC. The chain uses TRBV5-1 and TRBJ2-7, with a tentative D call TRBD2 (5 bases). The CDR3 is made up of 15 amino acids. Germline lookup yields CDR1 SGHRS and CDR2 YFSETQ. Trimming took 3 bases from V and 3 from J, leaving 16 bases between them.

This clone was observed a few times. The rearrangement links TRBV28 to TRBJ1-4; 9 nucleotides agree with TRBD1. V lost 6 bases, J lost 7 bases, and 9 bases stayed unmatched. The CDR3 is 15 amino acids. Germline CDR1 MDHEN, CDR2 SYDVKM. In DNA form, the CDR3 reads TGTGCCAGCAGCAGCGGGACAGGGTGGGCTGAAAAACTGTTTTTT. This gives the protein CASSSGTGWAEKLFF.

This clone was detected a few times. The chain is built from TRBV5-6 and TRBJ1-5; perhaps TRBD1 as D (6 bases). Germline CDR1 is SGHDT and CDR2 is YYEEEE. Trimming left V 3 bases short and J 5 bases short, with 18 bases between. There are 16 residues in the CDR3. The CDR3 DNA is TGTGCCAGCAGCTCAATACAGGGATTGGGGGATCAGCCCCAGCATTTT. Translation: CASSSIQGLGDQPQHF.

The chain recombines TRBV4-2 with TRBJ2-5; TRBD2 is a possible D gene (5 bases). Between the trimmed V and J ends, which lost 4 bases and 4 bases, there was a span of 10 bases. The length of the CDR3 is 13 residues. Germline-derived CDR1 and CDR2 are LGHNA and YNFKEQ. Written as DNA, the CDR3 is TGTGCCAGCAGCCGGAGGTTTGGAGAGACCCAGTACTTC. This gives the protein CASSRRFGETQYF.

The chain employs TRBV7-3 and TRBJ2-7; tentative D call: TRBD2 (5 bases). Trimming pared 5 bases from V and 7 bases from J, leaving 12 bases between. CDR3 length equals 12 residues. The germline CDR1 and CDR2 sequences are SGHTA and FQGTGA. DNA for the CDR3: TGTGCCAGCAGCCTACTAGGAAGGGAGCAGTACTTC. Protein: CASSLLGREQYF. Looking up the rest from reference TRBV7-3 and TRBJ2-7 gives the full variable domain: GAGVSQTPSNKVTEKGKYVELRCDPISGHTALYWYRQSLGQGPEFLIYFQGTGAADDSGLPNDRFFAVRPEGSVSTLKIQRTERGDSAVYLCASSLLGREQYFGPGTRLTVT.

This clone came up a few times. The rearrangement joins TRBV2 to TRBJ1-4, with D tentatively TRBD1 (5 bases). The CDR3 is 14 residues long. The germline CDR1 and CDR2 sequences are SNHLY and FYNNEI. The germline V and J ends were trimmed by 3 bases and 0 bases, with 5 bases remaining between them. The CDR3 loop is CASSETATNEKLFF. In DNA form, the CDR3 reads TGTGCCAGCAGTGAGACAGCAACTAATGAAAAACTGTTTTTT. The variable domain in full, completed from reference TRBV2 and TRBJ1-4, reads EPEVTQTPSHQVTQMGQEVILRCVPISNHLYFYWYRQILGQKVEFLVSFYNNEISEKSEIFDDQFSVERPDGSNFTLKIRSTKLEDSAMYFCASSETATNEKLFFGSGTQLSVL.

The chain uses TRBV5-5 and TRBJ2-3; 8 positions match TRBD1. Germline loops: CDR1 SGHKS, CDR2 YYEKEE (reference sequence). The CDR3 extends over 13 amino acids. The V and J ends lost 3 bases and 6 bases, in that order; junction bases with no gene match: 3. Here the CDR3 reads CASSSDREDTQYF. CDR3 nucleotide sequence: TGTGCCAGCAGCTCGGACAGGGAGGATACGCAGTATTTT.

V gene TRBV5-1 combines with J gene TRBJ2-1; tentative D call: TRBD2 (6 bases). The germline V gene has CDR1 SGHRS and CDR2 YFSETQ. V shed 4 bases and J shed 6 bases, with 17 bases lying between them. This CDR3 region has 15 residues. CDR3 sequence reads: CASSPAAGTANEQFF. CDR3 in DNA: TGCGCCAGCAGCCCGGCCGCGGGAACGGCCAATGAGCAGTTCTTC.